This passage covers 25 T cell receptor beta chains from one sample sequenced in a study of CD4 T cells in relation to SARS-CoV-2 and coronaviruses. The assay was immunoSEQ multiplex PCR, and TCRdb's table has in-frame clones only and misses some. This sample has about 36,000 clones, with 77% found just once. Their recognized antigens are unknown. Source material: memory CD4+ T cells from PBMCs, cultured in vitro. All receptors derive from an adult with COVID-19.

V is TRBV13 and J is TRBJ1-4; D remains ambiguous. Trimming pared 0 bases from V and 9 bases from J, leaving 23 bases between. Germline CDR1 is PRHDT and CDR2 is FYEKMQ (reference sequence). The CDR3 length is 18 residues. The CDR3 reads CASSLGGSEFLGMKKLFF. In nucleotides, the CDR3 is TGTGCCAGCAGCTTAGGAGGAAGCGAATTCCTTGGGATGAAAAAACTGTTTTTT.

The CDR3 sequence: CASRPAASYEQYF. CDR3 DNA sequence: TGTGCCAGCCGGCCAGCGGCTTCCTACGAGCAGTACTTC. The V and J genes are TRBV27 and TRBJ2-7; D is perhaps TRBD2 (5 bases). The germline V and J ends were trimmed by 8 bases and 1 base, with 12 bases remaining between them. This CDR3 contains 13 residues. Per the germline V gene, CDR1 is MNHEY and CDR2 is SMNVEV (reference sequence).

This chain connects TRBV5-4 to TRBJ2-1; possible D gene TRBD2, 6 bases. Germline values: CDR1 SGHNT, CDR2 YYREEE (reference sequence). CDR3 length equals 15 residues. Trimming pared 4 bases from V and 4 bases from J, leaving 15 bases between. The CDR3 DNA reads as TGTGCCAGCAGCACACCGCTCGGGGGATACAATGAGCAGTTCTTC. It translates to CASSTPLGGYNEQFF.

CDR3 sequence: CASSWTGADTEAFF. The DNA of the CDR3 is TGTGCCAGCAGTTGGACAGGGGCGGACACTGAAGCTTTCTTT. The J gene is TRBJ1-1, the V gene TRBV7-2; TRBD1 agrees at 9 bases. The CDR3 consists of 14 residues. The germline V gene has CDR1 SGHTA and CDR2 FQGNSA. Trimming removed 6 bases from V and 3 bases from J; junction bases left unmatched: 5.

This clone was picked up one time. This sequence joins TRBV7-9 and TRBJ1-3; tentative D call: TRBD1 (5 bases). V shed 6 bases and J shed 0 bases, with 12 bases lying between them. Germline CDR1 reads SEHNR; CDR2 reads FQNEAQ (reference sequence). This CDR3 is built from 15 residues. The CDR3 DNA sequence: TGTGCCAGCAGTTGGGACGTCTCCTCTGGAAACACCATATATTTT. The encoded protein is CASSWDVSSGNTIYF.

CDR3 residues: CASSQEGTASYEQYF. CDR3 nucleotides: TGTGCCAGCAGCCAAGAAGGGACAGCCTCCTACGAGCAGTACTTC. The rearrangement links TRBV4-2 to TRBJ2-7; 7 nucleotides align to TRBD1. Germline trimming cut 0 bases from V and 0 bases from J; bases unmatched to any gene: 2. The CDR3 runs to 15 residues. The V gene's germline CDR1 is LGHNA and CDR2 YNFKEQ.

The sample holds one count of this clone. The V gene is TRBV15, the J gene TRBJ1-2, with 7 bases aligning to TRBD1. Germline-derived CDR1 and CDR2 are LNHNV and YYDKDF (reference sequence). The CDR3 has 13 amino acids. Unmatched junction bases numbered 7, after V lost 6 bases and J lost 6 bases. DNA of the CDR3: TGTGCCACCAGTATAAGGACAGGTGATGGCTACACCTTC. It yields the protein CATSIRTGDGYTF.

V usage is TRBV1 and J usage is TRBJ1-6. TRBV1 is recorded as a pseudogene. CDR3 length: 19 residues. The CDR3 here is CTSSPGGTGPPKNNSPLHF. As DNA, the CDR3 is TGCACCAGCAGCCCGGGGGGGACAGGACCTCCTAAAAATAATTCACCCCTCCACTTT.

This chain links TRBV4-1 with TRBJ2-1; no definite D call. Trimming cost V 5 bases and J 2 bases, with 7 bases left between them. The germline V gene has CDR1 MGHRA and CDR2 YSYEKL. The CDR3 is made up of 13 amino acids. The CDR3 DNA sequence: TGCGCCAGCAGCAAAGCTCCCTACAATGAGCAGTTCTTC. Translated: CASSKAPYNEQFF.

This clone was found a few times. The genes are TRBV29-1 and TRBJ1-1, with 8 bases lining up with TRBD1. This CDR3 has 17 amino acids. V lost 3 bases and J lost 0; bases outside the gene matches: 12. The germline gives CDR1 SQVTM, CDR2 ANQGSEA. The CDR3 here is CSVDGEVGQGMNTEAFF. CDR3 DNA: TGCAGCGTTGACGGAGAGGTCGGACAGGGCATGAACACTGAAGCTTTCTTT.

This clone was seen a few times. The chain employs TRBV7-9 and TRBJ2-3, with 9 bases fitting TRBD2. This CDR3 region has 18 residues. Per the germline V gene, CDR1 is SEHNR and CDR2 is FQNEAQ (reference sequence). V trimming: 6 bases; J trimming: 0 bases; junction bases outside the gene matches: 13. CDR3 coding DNA: TGTGCCAGCAGGCCGCGGCTAGCGGGACGGAAGAGCACAGATACGCAGTATTTT. Encoded protein: CASRPRLAGRKSTDTQYF.

This clone has a handful of counts. V is TRBV5-1 and J is TRBJ2-2; TRBD1 might be the D (6 bases). The CDR3 has 16 amino acids. V gave up 2 bases and J gave up 4 bases, with 15 bases separating them. CDR1 and CDR2 from the germline V gene are SGHRS and YFSETQ. In DNA, the CDR3 is TGCGCCAGCAGCTTTAGACCTGGACAGATCACCGGGGAGCTGTTTTTT. Its translation: CASSFRPGQITGELFF.

The CDR3 DNA reads TGTGCCAGCAGCAGATCTGGAAACACCATATATTTT. Translating it yields CASSRSGNTIYF. The J gene is TRBJ1-3, the V gene TRBV12-3 or TRBV12-4, with unresolved D. Trimming left V 6 bases short and J 1 base short, with 4 bases between. The CDR3 length is 12 residues.

J is TRBJ1-5 and V is TRBV2, with D possibly being TRBD1 (5 bases). Germline V CDR1 and CDR2: SNHLY, FYNNEI. The ends were cut back, 4 bases at V and 1 base at J, with 11 bases in the middle. The CDR3 totals 15 residues. CDR3 in amino acids: CASSGTWGSNQPQHF. For the CDR3, the DNA is TGTGCCAGCAGTGGGACATGGGGGAGCAATCAGCCCCAGCATTTT.

This clone was observed a single time. The chain carries TRBV28 and TRBJ2-3; TRBD2 agrees at 12 bases. Per the germline V gene, CDR1 is MDHEN and CDR2 is SYDVKM. CDR3 length: 17 amino acids. V was pared by 7 bases and J by 2 bases, with 10 bases of the junction left unmatched. The CDR3 loop reads CASTGGTSGRYTDTQYF. Here the CDR3 DNA reads TGTGCCAGCACGGGGGGGACTAGCGGGCGATACACAGATACGCAGTATTTT.

The J gene is TRBJ2-5, the V gene TRBV6-5, with a possible D match to TRBD1 (5 bases). This CDR3 has 14 amino acids. Looked up from germline, CDR1 is MNHEY and CDR2 is SVGAGI. V lost 2 bases, J lost 2 bases, and 9 bases lay in between. CDR3 residues: CASSYQGNQETQYF. CDR3 bases: TGTGCCAGCAGTTACCAGGGCAATCAAGAGACCCAGTACTTC.

The rearrangement links TRBV5-6 to TRBJ1-4, with a weak D call TRBD1 (6 bases). Germline V gene sequence: CDR1 SGHDT, CDR2 YYEEEE. The CDR3 totals 15 residues. Trimming removed 4 bases at V and 3 bases at J, with 13 bases between. CDR3: CASSRDNYANEKLFF. The CDR3 DNA reads TGTGCCAGCAGCCGGGACAACTATGCTAATGAAAAACTGTTTTTT.

The rearrangement joins TRBV18 to TRBJ2-3, with TRBD1 matching over 8 bases. V lost 5 bases, J lost 4 bases, and 5 bases stayed unmatched. There are 14 residues in the CDR3. Germline V gene lookup returns CDR1 KGHSH and CDR2 LQKENI. The chain's CDR3 is CASSSDRGPDTQYF. In nucleotides, the CDR3 is TGTGCCAGCTCAAGTGACAGGGGCCCAGATACGCAGTATTTT.

The J gene is TRBJ2-2, the V gene TRBV10-3, with 14 nucleotides matching TRBD2. The V and J ends lost 2 bases and 4 bases, in that order; junction bases with no gene match: 9. The CDR3 spans 19 residues. CDR1 is ENHRY, CDR2 SYGVKD, per germline. The CDR3 bases are TGTGCCATCAGTGAGAGGGGGACTAGCGGGAGAAGCGGCACCGGGGAGCTGTTTTTT. The encoded protein is CAISERGTSGRSGTGELFF.

This sequence joins TRBV28 and TRBJ1-2; D possibly corresponds to TRBD1 (5 bases). The CDR3 length is 14 residues. Trimming pared 5 bases from V and 4 bases from J, leaving 14 bases between. Per the germline V gene, CDR1 is MDHEN and CDR2 is SYDVKM. The CDR3 sequence: CASSLGRRRYGYTF. The CDR3 region has the DNA TGTGCCAGCAGTCTGGGACGCCGCCGCTATGGCTACACCTTC.

The J gene is TRBJ2-7, the V gene TRBV2; 8 positions match TRBD2. This CDR3 is built from 15 residues. Germline V lookup: CDR1 SNHLY, CDR2 FYNNEI. J lost 3 bases, V lost 0 bases, and 4 bases had no gene match. The CDR3 DNA reads TGTGCCAGCAGTGAAGCGCGGCGGGGGGTCTACGAGCAGTACTTC. It specifies CASSEARRGVYEQYF. Based on the CDR3 plus reference TRBV2 and TRBJ2-7, the full variable domain is EPEVTQTPSHQVTQMGQEVILRCVPISNHLYFYWYRQILGQKVEFLVSFYNNEISEKSEIFDDQFSVERPDGSNFTLKIRSTKLEDSAMYFCASSEARRGVYEQYFGPGTRLTVT.

CDR3 in amino acids: CAISEIAGETQYF. CDR3 sequence (DNA): TGTGCCATCAGTGAGATAGCGGGAGAGACCCAGTACTTC. This chain connects TRBV10-3 to TRBJ2-5; the match to TRBD2 covers 7 bases. Germline V gives CDR1 ENHRY, CDR2 SYGVKD. The CDR3 is made up of 13 amino acids. V was pared by 2 bases and J by 4 bases, with 1 base of the junction left unmatched.

The rearrangement uses TRBV6-2 or TRBV6-3 and TRBJ1-1; perhaps TRBD1 as D (5 bases). V was shortened by 4 bases and J by 4 bases, with 22 bases between the two germline ends. This CDR3 is built from 17 residues. Germline CDR1 MNHEY, CDR2 SVGEGT. The CDR3 reads CASSSTSTRGTGTEAFF. CDR3 bases: TGTGCCAGCAGTTCCACCTCTACGCGGGGGACTGGCACTGAAGCTTTCTTT.

The J gene is TRBJ2-7, the V gene TRBV3-1 (or the pseudogene TRBV3-2), with D hard to call. This CDR3 spans 14 amino acids. The V and J ends lost 0 bases and 7 bases respectively, with 13 bases between them. The germline V gene encodes CDR1 LGHDT and CDR2 YNNKEL (reference sequence). DNA of the CDR3: TGTGCCAGCAGCCAAGAAGCAGAGGTAGGTGAGCAGTACTTC. Protein product: CASSQEAEVGEQYF.

The chain combines TRBV30 with TRBJ2-5, with D perhaps matching TRBD1 or TRBD2 (5 bases each). The V gene lost 1 base and the J gene lost 7 bases, with 16 bases spanning the gap. The CDR3 runs 14 residues. From germline, CDR1 is GTSNPN and CDR2 SVGIG (reference sequence). In DNA, the CDR3 is TGTGCCTGGAGTGGGGGTAGAGCGAGGGGGACCCAGTACTTC. Protein: CAWSGGRARGTQYF. Using reference TRBV30 and TRBJ2-5 for the parts outside the CDR3, the full variable domain is SQTIHQWPATLVQPVGSPLSLECTVEGTSNPNLYWYRQAAGRGLQLLFYSVGIGQISSEVPQNLSASRPQDRQFILSSKKLLLSDSGFYLCAWSGGRARGTQYFGPGTRLLVL.